This TCR beta chain was recovered during a study of T cell responses to AZD1222 COVID-19 vaccine. General observations from the study: Clonal diversity was possibly underestimated, and the donors were mostly white British, with more females. Seropositive AZD1222 recipients at baseline numbered only six or seven. Sampled repertoires all dated from after the peak T cell response.

As for this clone: Its antigen is currently unknown.

The CDR3 has 19 residues. The study pooled second doses at about 4 or about 12 weeks. Here immunoSEQ multiplex PCR was the method, and the copy in TCRdb shows in-frame clones only, minus some. The sample records about 27,000 clones, 80% to 95% being singletons. The starting material was peripheral blood, obtained 28 days after the second AZD1222 dose. The V and J genes are TRBV12-2 and TRBJ2-2; the D call of TRBD2 is as the table states it, not checked on the DNA. TRBV12-2 is listed as a pseudogene. The clonotype was recovered from an adult who received the AZD1222 COVID-19 vaccine. CDR3 DNA sequence: TGTGCAAGTCGCTTAGGTCGTGCTAGCGAGAATTCGAACACCGGGGAGCTGTTTTTT. It encodes CASRLGRASENSNTGELFF.